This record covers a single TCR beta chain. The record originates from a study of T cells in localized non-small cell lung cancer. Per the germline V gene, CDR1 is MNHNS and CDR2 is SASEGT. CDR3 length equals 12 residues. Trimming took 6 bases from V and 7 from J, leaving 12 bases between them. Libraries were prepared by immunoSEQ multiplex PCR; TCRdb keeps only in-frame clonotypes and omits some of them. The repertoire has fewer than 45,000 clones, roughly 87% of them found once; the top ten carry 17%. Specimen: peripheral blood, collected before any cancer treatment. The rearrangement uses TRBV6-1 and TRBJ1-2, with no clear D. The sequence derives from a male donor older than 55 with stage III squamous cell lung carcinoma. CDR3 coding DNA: TGTGCCAGCAGAGACTTTATGGGTGGCTACACCTTC. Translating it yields CASRDFMGGYTF.